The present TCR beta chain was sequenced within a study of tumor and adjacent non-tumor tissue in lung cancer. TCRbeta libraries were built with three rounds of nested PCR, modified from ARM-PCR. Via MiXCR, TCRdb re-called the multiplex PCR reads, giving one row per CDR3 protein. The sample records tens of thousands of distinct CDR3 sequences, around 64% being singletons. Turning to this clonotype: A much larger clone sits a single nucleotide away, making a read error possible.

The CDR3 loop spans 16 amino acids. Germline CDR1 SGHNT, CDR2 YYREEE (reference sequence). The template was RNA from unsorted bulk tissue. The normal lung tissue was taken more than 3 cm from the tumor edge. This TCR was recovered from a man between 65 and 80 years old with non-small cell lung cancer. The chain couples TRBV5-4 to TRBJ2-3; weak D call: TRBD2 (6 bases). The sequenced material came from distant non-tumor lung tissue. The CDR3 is CANSLVGLTVADTQYF. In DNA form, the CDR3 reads TGTGCCAACAGCTTGGTAGGACTAACCGTCGCAGATACGCAGTATTTT.